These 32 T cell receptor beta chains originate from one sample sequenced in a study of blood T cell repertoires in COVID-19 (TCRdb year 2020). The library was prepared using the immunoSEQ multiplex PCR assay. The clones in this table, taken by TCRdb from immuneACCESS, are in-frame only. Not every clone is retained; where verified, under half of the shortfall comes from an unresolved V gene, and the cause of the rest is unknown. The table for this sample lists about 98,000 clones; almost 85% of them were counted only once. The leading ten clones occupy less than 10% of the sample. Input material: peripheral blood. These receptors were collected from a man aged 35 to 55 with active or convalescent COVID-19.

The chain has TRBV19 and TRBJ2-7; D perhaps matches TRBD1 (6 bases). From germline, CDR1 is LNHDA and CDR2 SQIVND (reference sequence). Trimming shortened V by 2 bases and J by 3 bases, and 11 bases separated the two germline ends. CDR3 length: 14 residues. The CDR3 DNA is TGTGCCAGTAGTATAAGGACAGCAAGCTACGAGCAGTACTTC. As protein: CASSIRTASYEQYF.

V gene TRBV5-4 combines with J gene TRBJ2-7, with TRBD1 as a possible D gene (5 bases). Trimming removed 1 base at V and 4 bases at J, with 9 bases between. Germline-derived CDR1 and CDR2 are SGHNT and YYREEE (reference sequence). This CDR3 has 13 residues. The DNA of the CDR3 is TGTGCCAGCAGCTTGCAGGGTGGGTACGAGCAGTACTTC. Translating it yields CASSLQGGYEQYF.

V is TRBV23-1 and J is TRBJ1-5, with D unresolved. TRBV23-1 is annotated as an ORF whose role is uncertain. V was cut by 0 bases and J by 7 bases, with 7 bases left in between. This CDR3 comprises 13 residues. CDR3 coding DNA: TGCGCCAGCAGTCAATCGGCCATACAGCCCCAGCATTTT. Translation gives CASSQSAIQPQHF.

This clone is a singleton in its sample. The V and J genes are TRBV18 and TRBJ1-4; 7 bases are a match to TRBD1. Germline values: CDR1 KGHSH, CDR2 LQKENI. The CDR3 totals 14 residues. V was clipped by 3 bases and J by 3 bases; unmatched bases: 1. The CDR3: CASSPGQSNEKLFF. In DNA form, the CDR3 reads TGTGCCAGCTCACCGGGACAGTCTAATGAAAAACTGTTTTTT.

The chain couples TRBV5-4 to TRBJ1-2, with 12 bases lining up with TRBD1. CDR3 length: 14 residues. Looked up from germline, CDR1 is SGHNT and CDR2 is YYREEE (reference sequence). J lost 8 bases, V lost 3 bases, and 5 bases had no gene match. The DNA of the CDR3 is TGTGCCAGCAGCTCCGGGACAGGGGGCGAGGGCTACACCTTC. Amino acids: CASSSGTGGEGYTF.

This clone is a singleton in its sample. The CDR3 loop is CSVEGVRGGYNEQFF. In nucleotides, the CDR3 is TGCAGCGTTGAAGGGGTCCGCGGGGGATACAATGAGCAGTTCTTC. This sequence joins TRBV29-1 and TRBJ2-1; TRBD2 aligns across 7 bases. V lost 1 base, J lost 4 bases, and 7 bases stayed unmatched. Germline V gene lookup returns CDR1 SQVTM and CDR2 ANQGSEA. The CDR3 is 15 amino acids.

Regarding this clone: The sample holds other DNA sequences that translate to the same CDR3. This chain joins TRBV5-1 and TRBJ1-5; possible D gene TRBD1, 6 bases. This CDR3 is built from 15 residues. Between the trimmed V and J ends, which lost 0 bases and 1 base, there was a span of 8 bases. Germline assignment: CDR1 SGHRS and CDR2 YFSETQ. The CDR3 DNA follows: TGCGCCAGCAGCTTGGAGGGGGGGAGCAATCAGCCCCAGCATTTT. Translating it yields CASSLEGGSNQPQHF.

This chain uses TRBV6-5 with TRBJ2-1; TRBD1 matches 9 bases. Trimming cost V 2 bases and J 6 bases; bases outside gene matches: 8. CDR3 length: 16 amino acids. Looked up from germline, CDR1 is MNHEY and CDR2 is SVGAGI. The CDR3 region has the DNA TGTGCCAGCAGTTACCCCGGGACAGGGTCTGTCAATGAGCAGTTCTTC. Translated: CASSYPGTGSVNEQFF.

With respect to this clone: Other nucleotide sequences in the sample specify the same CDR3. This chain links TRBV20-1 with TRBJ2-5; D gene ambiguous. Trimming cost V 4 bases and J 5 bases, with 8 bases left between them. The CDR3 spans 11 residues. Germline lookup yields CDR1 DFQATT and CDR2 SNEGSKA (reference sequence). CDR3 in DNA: TGCAGTGCTACCCCCGGGGAGACCCAGTACTTC. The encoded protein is CSATPGETQYF.

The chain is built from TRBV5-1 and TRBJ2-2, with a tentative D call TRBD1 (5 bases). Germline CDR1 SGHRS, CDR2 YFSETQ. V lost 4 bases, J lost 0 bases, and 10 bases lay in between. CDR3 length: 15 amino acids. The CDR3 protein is CASSVDMANTGELFF. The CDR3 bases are TGCGCCAGCAGCGTGGACATGGCGAACACCGGGGAGCTGTTTTTT.

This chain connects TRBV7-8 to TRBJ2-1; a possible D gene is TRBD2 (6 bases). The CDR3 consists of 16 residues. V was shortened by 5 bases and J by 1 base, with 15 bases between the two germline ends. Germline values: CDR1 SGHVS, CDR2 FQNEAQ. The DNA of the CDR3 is TGTGCCAGCAGCCTCCGGATTAGCGGTTCCTACAATGAGCAGTTCTTC. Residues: CASSLRISGSYNEQFF.

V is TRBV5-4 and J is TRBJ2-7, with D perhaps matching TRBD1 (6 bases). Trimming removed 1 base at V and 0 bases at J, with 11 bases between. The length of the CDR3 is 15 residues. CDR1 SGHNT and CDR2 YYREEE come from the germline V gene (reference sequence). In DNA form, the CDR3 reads TGTGCCAGCAGCTTGCAGGGGACACCCTCCTACGAGCAGTACTTC. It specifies CASSLQGTPSYEQYF.

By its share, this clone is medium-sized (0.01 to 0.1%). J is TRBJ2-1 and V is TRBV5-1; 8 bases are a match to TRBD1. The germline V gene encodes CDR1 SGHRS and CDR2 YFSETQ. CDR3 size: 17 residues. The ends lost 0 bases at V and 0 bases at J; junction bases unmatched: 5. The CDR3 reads CASSLALDRGSYNEQFF. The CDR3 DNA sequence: TGCGCCAGCAGCTTGGCCCTTGACAGGGGCTCCTACAATGAGCAGTTCTTC.

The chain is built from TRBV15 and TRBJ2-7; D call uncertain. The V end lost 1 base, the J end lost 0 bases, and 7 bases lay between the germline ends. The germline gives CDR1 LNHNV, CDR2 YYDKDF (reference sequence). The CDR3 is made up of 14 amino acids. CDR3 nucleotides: TGTGCCACCAGCAGAGCCGGAGACTCCTACGAGCAGTACTTC. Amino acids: CATSRAGDSYEQYF.

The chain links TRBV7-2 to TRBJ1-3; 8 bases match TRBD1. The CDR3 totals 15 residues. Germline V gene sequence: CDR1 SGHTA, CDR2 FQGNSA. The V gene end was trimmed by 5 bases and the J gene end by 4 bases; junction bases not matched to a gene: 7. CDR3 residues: CASSQDRATGNTIYF. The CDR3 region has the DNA TGTGCCAGCAGCCAGGACAGGGCAACCGGAAACACCATATATTTT.

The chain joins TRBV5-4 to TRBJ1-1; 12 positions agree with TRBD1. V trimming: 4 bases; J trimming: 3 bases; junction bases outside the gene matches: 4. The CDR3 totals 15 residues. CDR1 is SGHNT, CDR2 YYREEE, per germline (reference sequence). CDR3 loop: CASSEGQGADTEAFF. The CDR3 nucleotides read TGTGCCAGCAGCGAGGGACAGGGGGCTGACACTGAAGCTTTCTTT.

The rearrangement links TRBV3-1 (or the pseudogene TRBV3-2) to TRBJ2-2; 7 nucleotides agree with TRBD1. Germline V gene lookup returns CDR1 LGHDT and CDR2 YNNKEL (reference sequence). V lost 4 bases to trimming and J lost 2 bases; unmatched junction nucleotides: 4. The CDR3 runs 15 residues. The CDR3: CASSLRDSNTGELFF. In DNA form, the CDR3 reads TGTGCCAGCAGCCTCCGGGACAGCAACACCGGGGAGCTGTTTTTT.

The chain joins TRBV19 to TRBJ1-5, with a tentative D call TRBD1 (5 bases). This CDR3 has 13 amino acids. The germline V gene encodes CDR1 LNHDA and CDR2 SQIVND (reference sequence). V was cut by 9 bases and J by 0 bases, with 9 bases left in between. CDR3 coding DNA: TGTGCCAGCAAGGACAATAGCAATCAGCCCCAGCATTTT. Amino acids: CASKDNSNQPQHF.

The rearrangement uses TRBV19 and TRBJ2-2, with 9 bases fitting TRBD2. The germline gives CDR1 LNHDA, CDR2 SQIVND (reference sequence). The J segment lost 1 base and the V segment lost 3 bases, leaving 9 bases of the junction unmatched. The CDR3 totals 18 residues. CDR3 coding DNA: TGTGCCAGTAGTATTTATTTGAGCGGGGGGATGAACACCGGGGAGCTGTTTTTT. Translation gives CASSIYLSGGMNTGELFF.

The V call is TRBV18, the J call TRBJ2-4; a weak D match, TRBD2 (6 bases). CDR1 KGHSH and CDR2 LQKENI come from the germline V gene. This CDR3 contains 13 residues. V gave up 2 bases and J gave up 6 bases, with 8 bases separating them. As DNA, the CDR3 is TGTGCCAGCTCACCATCGGAGGGAAACATTCAGTACTTC. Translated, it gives CASSPSEGNIQYF. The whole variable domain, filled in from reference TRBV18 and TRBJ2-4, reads NAGVMQNPRHLVRRRGQEARLRCSPMKGHSHVYWYRQLPEEGLKFMVYLQKENIIDESGMPKERFSAEFPKEGPSILRIQQVVRGDSAAYFCASSPSEGNIQYFGAGTRLSVL.

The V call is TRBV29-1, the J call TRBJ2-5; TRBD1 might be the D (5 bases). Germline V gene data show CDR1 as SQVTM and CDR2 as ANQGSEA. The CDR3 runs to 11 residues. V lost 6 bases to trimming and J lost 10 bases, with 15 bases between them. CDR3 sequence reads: CSVHPRDFQYF. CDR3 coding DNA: TGCAGCGTCCACCCCAGGGATTTCCAGTACTTC.

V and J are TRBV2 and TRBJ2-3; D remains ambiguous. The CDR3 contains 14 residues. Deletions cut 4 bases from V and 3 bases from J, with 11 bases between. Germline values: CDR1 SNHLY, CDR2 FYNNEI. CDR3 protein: CASSGGSLTDTQYF. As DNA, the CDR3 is TGTGCCAGCAGTGGAGGCAGTTTAACAGATACGCAGTATTTT.

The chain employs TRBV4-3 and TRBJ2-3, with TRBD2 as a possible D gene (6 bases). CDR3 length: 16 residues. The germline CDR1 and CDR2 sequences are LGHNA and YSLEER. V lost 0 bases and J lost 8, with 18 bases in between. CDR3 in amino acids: CASSQESQLNGGTQYF. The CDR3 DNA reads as TGCGCCAGCAGCCAAGAGTCTCAGTTAAACGGGGGTACGCAGTATTTT.

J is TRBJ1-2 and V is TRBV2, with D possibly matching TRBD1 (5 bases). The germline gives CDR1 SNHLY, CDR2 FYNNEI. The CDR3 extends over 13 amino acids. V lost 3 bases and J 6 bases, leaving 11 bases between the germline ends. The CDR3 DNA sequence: TGTGCCAGCAGTGAGGGCAGGGAACATGGCTACACCTTC. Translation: CASSEGREHGYTF. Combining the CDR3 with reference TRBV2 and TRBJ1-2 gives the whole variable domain EPEVTQTPSHQVTQMGQEVILRCVPISNHLYFYWYRQILGQKVEFLVSFYNNEISEKSEIFDDQFSVERPDGSNFTLKIRSTKLEDSAMYFCASSEGREHGYTFGSGTRLTVV.

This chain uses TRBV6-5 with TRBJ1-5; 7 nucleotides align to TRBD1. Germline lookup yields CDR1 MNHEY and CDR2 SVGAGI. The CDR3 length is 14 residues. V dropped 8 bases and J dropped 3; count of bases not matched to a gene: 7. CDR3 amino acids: CASSPGQTNQPQHF. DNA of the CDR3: TGTGCCAGCTCTCCGGGACAGACCAATCAGCCCCAGCATTTT.

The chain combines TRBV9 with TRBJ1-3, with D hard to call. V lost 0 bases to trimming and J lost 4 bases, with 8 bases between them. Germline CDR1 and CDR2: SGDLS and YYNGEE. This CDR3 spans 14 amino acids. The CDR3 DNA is TGTGCCAGCAGCGTAGCCCTCACAGGAAACACCATATATTTT. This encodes CASSVALTGNTIYF. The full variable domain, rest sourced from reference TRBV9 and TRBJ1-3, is DSGVTQTPKHLITATGQRVTLRCSPRSGDLSVYWYQQSLDQGLQFLIQYYNGEERAKGNILERFSAQQFPDLHSELNLSSLELGDSALYFCASSVALTGNTIYFGEGSWLTVV.

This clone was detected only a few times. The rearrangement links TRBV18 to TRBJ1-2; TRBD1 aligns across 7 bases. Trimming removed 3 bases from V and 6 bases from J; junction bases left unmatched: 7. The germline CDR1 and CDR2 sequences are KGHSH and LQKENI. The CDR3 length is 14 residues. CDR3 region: CASSPNPQGNGYTF. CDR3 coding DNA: TGTGCCAGCTCACCGAATCCACAGGGGAATGGCTACACCTTC. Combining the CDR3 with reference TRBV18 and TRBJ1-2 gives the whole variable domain NAGVMQNPRHLVRRRGQEARLRCSPMKGHSHVYWYRQLPEEGLKFMVYLQKENIIDESGMPKERFSAEFPKEGPSILRIQQVVRGDSAAYFCASSPNPQGNGYTFGSGTRLTVV.

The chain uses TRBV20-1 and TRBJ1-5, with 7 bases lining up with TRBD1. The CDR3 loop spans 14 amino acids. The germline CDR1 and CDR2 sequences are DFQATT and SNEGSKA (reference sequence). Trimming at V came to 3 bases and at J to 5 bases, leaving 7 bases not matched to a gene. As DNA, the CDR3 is TGCAGTGCTAGTACAGGGGCCCTCGATCAGCCCCAGCATTTT. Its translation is CSASTGALDQPQHF.

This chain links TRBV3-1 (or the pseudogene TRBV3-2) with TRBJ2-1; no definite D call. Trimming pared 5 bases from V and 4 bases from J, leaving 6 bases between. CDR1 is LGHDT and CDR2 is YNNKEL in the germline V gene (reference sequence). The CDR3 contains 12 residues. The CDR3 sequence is CASSLRYNEQFF. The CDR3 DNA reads TGTGCCAGCAGCTTACGGTACAATGAGCAGTTCTTC.

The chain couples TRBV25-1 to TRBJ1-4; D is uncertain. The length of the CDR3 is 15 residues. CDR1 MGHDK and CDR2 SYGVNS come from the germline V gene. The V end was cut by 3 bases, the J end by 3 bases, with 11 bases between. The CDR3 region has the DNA TGTGCCAGCAGTGATGACCGCGCGGCTAATGAAAAACTGTTTTTT. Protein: CASSDDRAANEKLFF.

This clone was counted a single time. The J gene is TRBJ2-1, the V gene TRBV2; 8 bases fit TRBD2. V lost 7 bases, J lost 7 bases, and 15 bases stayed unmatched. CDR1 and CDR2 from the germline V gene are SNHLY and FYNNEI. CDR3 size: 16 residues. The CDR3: CASKSGTSSYSNEQFF. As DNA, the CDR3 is TGTGCCAGCAAATCCGGGACTAGTTCATACTCTAATGAGCAGTTCTTC.

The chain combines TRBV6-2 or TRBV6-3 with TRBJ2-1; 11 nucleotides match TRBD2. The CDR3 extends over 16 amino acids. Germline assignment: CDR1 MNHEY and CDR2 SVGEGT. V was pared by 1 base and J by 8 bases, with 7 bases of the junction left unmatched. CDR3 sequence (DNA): TGTGCCAGCAGTTACTACAGGACTAGCGGGTCAGATGAGCAGTTCTTC. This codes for CASSYYRTSGSDEQFF.